This T cell receptor (beta chain) was recorded in a study of CD8 T cells in Susac syndrome (dated by TCRdb to the late 2010s). Regarding the complete study: Whether CD8+ T cell activation and differentiation in Susac syndrome was antigen driven was tested using repertoire sequencing. The study compared CD8+ T cell repertoire clonality among about a dozen healthy donors, about 14 Susac syndrome patients and some 16 multiple sclerosis patients.

V is trimmed back by 5 bases and J by 0 bases, and the junction contains 7 bases that no gene match accounts for. Per the germline V gene (reference sequence), SEHNR is the CDR1 and FQNEAQ is the CDR2. The CDR3 measures 15 amino acids from cysteine to phenylalanine. The only DNA kept is the CDR3, 45 bases in frame from the first base. The research as a whole found: The number of individuals in the TCR sequencing and HLA analysis was acknowledged as relatively small.

High-throughput TCR beta sequencing profiled peripheral blood CD8+ and CD4+ T cells from healthy donors, Susac syndrome patients and multiple sclerosis patients. Healthy donors were age- and sex-matched controls. Bulk CD8+ and CD4+ T cells were purified by magnetic negative isolation, while CD8+ TEMRA cells were enriched using FACS. Blood was collected in EDTA tubes and processed within 24 hours, with PBMCs isolated through density gradient centrifugation. PBMCs destined for TCR sequencing were cryopreserved in liquid nitrogen and later thawed in a 37 °C water bath. The sorted or isolated CD4+, CD8+ and CD8+ TEMRA cells had a purity of 90% or higher. RNA was extracted with the RNeasy kit and roughly 0.45 to 1 ug was reverse transcribed using random hexamers. The immunoSEQ multiplex PCR assay, which covers 54 Vbeta and 13 Jbeta segments, was used to amplify TCR beta CDR3 regions. To correct PCR amplification bias, a synthetic template baseline was used for both primer optimization and computational correction. As for the original processing: Reads were assigned to V, D and J genes according to IMGT and analyzed in immunoSEQ Analyzer, with only productive sequences retained. Clonality was calculated as one minus the Shannon entropy normalized by log2 of the number of productive unique sequences. For each patient and control, public and private clones were evaluated among the 100 most prevalent clones. A clone was defined as Susac-specific if it was absent from the healthy and MS cohorts, from over 1,000 published viral clones and from other ImmuneACCESS disease sequences. TCRdb passed the public sequencing reads through fastp at Q25 and MiXCR, retaining productive beta sequences. Rows merge per CDR3 protein into single entries with the most common DNA and genes. For this entry, the V and J calls and clone size follow TCRdb and not the study's own pipeline. The sample table holds tens of thousands of distinct CDR3 sequences, of which 80% to 95% were seen once. The biggest ten clones account for more than 0.45% of the sample.

As regards this clonotype: The antigen this receptor binds is unknown. Per-base qualities were not stored, and no clone one base away is much larger.

The V and J segments used are TRBV7-9 and TRBJ2-7, and 7 bases in between align with TRBD2. Sequenced: CD8+ T cells from PBMCs. The receptor's source is a human donor in good health. The base sequence is TGTGCCAGCAGCCCCGCGAGCGGGATCTCCTACGAGCAGTACTTC. Its protein is CASSPASGISYEQYF.